Listed below are T cell receptor beta chains from one sample, sequenced in a study of shared clonotypes between healthy human individuals. Generated by immunoSEQ multiplex PCR, the TCRdb table keeps only in-frame clones and is missing some. The sample records some 2.1 million clones, over 85% being singletons. Sequencing was done on a sample of naive CD8+ T cells from PBMCs. The receptors derive from a man younger than 30 in good health. Some clones in this sample may be carry-over from other donors' samples. Each CDR3 is given with its conserved first and last residue.

v_call: TRBV7-2; j_call: TRBJ1-1; cdr3_aa: CASSRGPFWGETEAFF
v_call: TRBV6-6; j_call: TRBJ1-1; cdr3_aa: CASAAMGPFGTEAFF
v_call: TRBV9; j_call: TRBJ2-6; cdr3_aa: CASSVGLNSGANVLTF
v_call: TRBV27; j_call: TRBJ1-5; cdr3_aa: CASSLMGRGGNQPQHF
v_call: TRBV6-5; j_call: TRBJ2-3; cdr3_aa: CASSLGGSDTQYF
v_call: TRBV9; j_call: TRBJ2-7; cdr3_aa: CASSLSRDSDSYEQYF
v_call: TRBV27; j_call: TRBJ1-5; cdr3_aa: CASRPVGSNQPQHF
v_call: TRBV4-1; j_call: TRBJ2-7; cdr3_aa: CASSQTAAANVYEQYF
v_call: TRBV27; j_call: TRBJ2-3; cdr3_aa: CASSDSDRAEWDTQYF
v_call: TRBV2; j_call: TRBJ2-1; cdr3_aa: CASSGVYGLSDEQFF
v_call: TRBV5-4; j_call: TRBJ1-1; cdr3_aa: CASARGPMNTEAFF
v_call: TRBV28; j_call: TRBJ1-1; cdr3_aa: CASSFEEGTEAFF
v_call: TRBV6-1; j_call: TRBJ2-1; cdr3_aa: CASSEKISLYNEQFF
v_call: TRBV5-1; j_call: TRBJ2-7; cdr3_aa: CASSLAGRTVYEQYF
v_call: TRBV7-9; j_call: TRBJ2-5; cdr3_aa: CASSSPPKGRGLVETQYF
v_call: TRBV15; j_call: TRBJ1-5; cdr3_aa: CATSRATGASNQPQHF
v_call: TRBV18; j_call: TRBJ2-3; cdr3_aa: CASSTIGVSDTQYF
v_call: TRBV5-5; j_call: TRBJ2-7; cdr3_aa: CASSPQAVSSYEQYF
v_call: TRBV9; j_call: TRBJ1-2; cdr3_aa: CASSVGDKPTPYGYTF
v_call: TRBV9; j_call: TRBJ2-7; cdr3_aa: CASSAASGSSYEQYF
v_call: TRBV19; j_call: TRBJ2-5; cdr3_aa: CASSIGTGVSETQYF
v_call: TRBV5-6; j_call: NA; cdr3_aa: CASSLQTGYEQYF
v_call: TRBV5-5; j_call: TRBJ2-1; cdr3_aa: CASSLGSRDNEQFF
v_call: TRBV28; j_call: TRBJ2-3; cdr3_aa: CASSPRSDGSTDTQYF
v_call: TRBV13; j_call: TRBJ2-2; cdr3_aa: CASTEGVNTGELFF
v_call: TRBV21-1; j_call: TRBJ1-1; cdr3_aa: CASSKTENTEAFF
v_call: TRBV7-9; j_call: TRBJ2-7; cdr3_aa: CASSRKSGSQYF
v_call: TRBV6-6; j_call: TRBJ2-5; cdr3_aa: CASSYSIGVQETQYF
v_call: TRBV19; j_call: TRBJ1-2; cdr3_aa: CASSIQGQGYGYTF
v_call: TRBV27; j_call: TRBJ2-7; cdr3_aa: CATTRDGSYEQYF
v_call: TRBV28; j_call: TRBJ2-5; cdr3_aa: CASKARQIQETQYF
v_call: TRBV5-1; j_call: TRBJ1-2; cdr3_aa: CASSDEGADIINYGYTF
v_call: TRBV10-1; j_call: TRBJ2-5; cdr3_aa: CASTGGLRLMETQYF
v_call: TRBV19; j_call: TRBJ1-2; cdr3_aa: CASTHLGYGYTF
v_call: TRBV11-2; j_call: TRBJ2-3; cdr3_aa: CASCYSPGRGPQYF
v_call: TRBV11-2; j_call: TRBJ2-5; cdr3_aa: CASSLTRGGETQYF
v_call: TRBV7-8; j_call: TRBJ1-5; cdr3_aa: CASSFQPGQGDPYSNQPQHF
v_call: TRBV5-1; j_call: TRBJ2-1; cdr3_aa: CASSWGQGPNEQFF
v_call: TRBV5-4; j_call: TRBJ2-1; cdr3_aa: CASSRLAGGDNEQFF
v_call: TRBV5-5; j_call: TRBJ2-1; cdr3_aa: CASTSTNRGSSYNEQFF
v_call: TRBV29-1; j_call: TRBJ1-1; cdr3_aa: CSAQVGGAAEAFF
v_call: TRBV7-9; j_call: TRBJ2-7; cdr3_aa: CASSQGFGSAYEQYF
v_call: TRBV5-4; j_call: TRBJ2-7; cdr3_aa: CASSPGLAELYEQYF
v_call: TRBV19; j_call: TRBJ2-7; cdr3_aa: CASSLGDRTYEQYF
v_call: TRBV2; j_call: TRBJ1-1; cdr3_aa: CASSEENRGNTEAFF
v_call: TRBV10-1; j_call: TRBJ2-3; cdr3_aa: CASSRGLAGGPRWTDTQYF
v_call: TRBV4-1; j_call: TRBJ2-7; cdr3_aa: CASSQEAGGSYEQYF
v_call: TRBV6-4; j_call: TRBJ1-5; cdr3_aa: CASSEKDRGKQPQHF
v_call: TRBV25-1; j_call: TRBJ1-1; cdr3_aa: CASKGLDTEAFF
v_call: TRBV9; j_call: TRBJ2-2; cdr3_aa: CASSVDTGELFF
v_call: TRBV27; j_call: TRBJ1-2; cdr3_aa: CASREDRAFDYGYTF
v_call: TRBV27; j_call: TRBJ2-5; cdr3_aa: CASSPWTGPQETQYF
v_call: TRBV7-2; j_call: TRBJ2-1; cdr3_aa: CASSATGEVYNEQFF
v_call: TRBV10-1; j_call: TRBJ2-1; cdr3_aa: CASSVSRMHEQFF
v_call: TRBV15; j_call: TRBJ2-7; cdr3_aa: CATSRAQLAGEDWGYEQYF
v_call: TRBV6-1; j_call: TRBJ2-2; cdr3_aa: CASSERPGTGELFF
v_call: TRBV2; j_call: TRBJ2-1; cdr3_aa: CASSRAGGGNEQFF
v_call: TRBV19; j_call: TRBJ1-2; cdr3_aa: CASSIRGNYGYTF
v_call: TRBV25-1; j_call: TRBJ2-3; cdr3_aa: CASSEWGGWRTDTQYF